The sample holds a few counts of the clone carrying this TCR beta chain. No antigen is known for it. This record comes from a study of a mutant IDH1 vaccine in newly diagnosed glioma. For the study at large: Eight vaccine injections were given to patients in weeks 1, 3, 5, 7, 11, 15, 19 and 23. Previous treatment comprised radiotherapy, temozolomide, or both, mostly both. Vaccines were begun 4-6 weeks after radiotherapy alone, or with temozolomide cycles.

Time point noted: week 5, during vaccination. All doses held 300 ug of mutant IDH1 20-mer peptide, with topical imiquimod. Donor diagnoses consisted of new WHO grade 3 or 4 IDH1-mutant, ATRX-lost astrocytomas. V was shortened by 3 bases and J by 8 bases, with 11 bases between the two germline ends. The CDR3 extends over 13 amino acids. Germline V gives CDR1 SGHTA, CDR2 FQGNSA. TCRdb's table, derived via immunoSEQ multiplex PCR, lists solely in-frame clones and lacks some. The repertoire holds 30,000 to 40,000 clones, with over 50% as singletons. The material was PBMCs, obtained from a glioma patient whose treatment included an IDH1 peptide vaccine. This clonotype was sampled from a woman aged 18-29 years with glioma. The V call is TRBV7-2, the J call TRBJ2-1; D could derive from TRBD1 or TRBD2 (6 bases each). The CDR3 DNA is TGTGCCAGCAGCTTCCGGGGGCAGGATGAGCAGTTCTTC. Translation gives CASSFRGQDEQFF.